This is a list of T cell receptor beta chains from one sample in a study of Ad26.COV2.S vaccination and SARS-CoV-2 variants. Some clones are missing from TCRdb's copy, which holds only in-frame ones; the method was immunoSEQ multiplex PCR. The repertoire holds some 180,000 clones, with around nine tenths as singletons. The source was peripheral blood, collected after recovery from COVID-19. Receptors originate from a human donor who had recovered from COVID-19. The CDR3 runs from the conserved cysteine through the conserved F or W. Each record gives: D gene, V gene, J gene, clone size, CDR3 DNA, CDR3 protein. A D gene is named only where the DNA matches it firmly. Only some rows state a clone size, as once, few, many or a class for expanded clones.

d_gene: NA; v_gene: TRBV2; j_gene: TRBJ2-2; abundance: NA; CDR3nt: TGTGCCAGCCTGACGGGTAGGGGCACCGGGGAGCTGTTTTTT; CDR3aa: CASLTGRGTGELFF
d_gene: NA; v_gene: TRBV7-3; j_gene: TRBJ2-3; abundance: NA; CDR3nt: TGTGCCAGCAGCTTCACTCAGCGAGATACGCAGTATTTT; CDR3aa: CASSFTQRDTQYF
d_gene: TRBD2; v_gene: TRBV10-2; j_gene: TRBJ2-1; abundance: NA; CDR3nt: TGCGCCAGTGCACTAGCGGGAGTTTTTGAGCAGTTCTTC; CDR3aa: CASALAGVFEQFF
d_gene: NA; v_gene: TRBV7-8; j_gene: TRBJ2-3; abundance: NA; CDR3nt: TGTGCCAGCAGCTTAGCGCCCAGGGGCGCGGAGGCGCAGTATTTT; CDR3aa: CASSLAPRGAEAQYF
d_gene: NA; v_gene: TRBV19; j_gene: TRBJ2-3; abundance: NA; CDR3nt: TGTGCCTTGGGTATTGGGACAGATACGCAGTATTTT; CDR3aa: CALGIGTDTQYF
d_gene: NA; v_gene: TRBV28; j_gene: TRBJ2-5; abundance: NA; CDR3nt: TGTGCCAGCAGTTTATCTTACCGACCGGGGGTAATAAAAGAGACCCAGTACTTC; CDR3aa: CASSLSYRPGVIKETQYF
d_gene: NA; v_gene: TRBV6-4; j_gene: TRBJ2-1; abundance: NA; CDR3nt: TGTGCCAGCAGTGCCGACTCTTCCTCCTACAATGAGCAGTTCTTC; CDR3aa: CASSADSSSYNEQFF
d_gene: NA; v_gene: TRBV28; j_gene: TRBJ2-3; abundance: NA; CDR3nt: TGTGCCAGCACAATGCTGGGGGGTAGCACAGATACGCAGTATTTT; CDR3aa: CASTMLGGSTDTQYF
d_gene: TRBD1; v_gene: TRBV5-1; j_gene: TRBJ2-1; abundance: NA; CDR3nt: TGCGCCAGCAGCTGGGGACAGGGTGTTACAGTAGATGAGCAGTTCTTC; CDR3aa: CASSWGQGVTVDEQFF
d_gene: NA; v_gene: TRBV5-1; j_gene: TRBJ2-1; abundance: NA; CDR3nt: TGCGCCAGCAGCTTGGACGCAAGGGGGGGATTCAATGAGCAGTTCTTC; CDR3aa: CASSLDARGGFNEQFF
d_gene: NA; v_gene: TRBV7-2; j_gene: TRBJ2-7; abundance: NA; CDR3nt: TGTGCCAGCAGCTTCACAGCTAGAGGGGCTAGAGACGAGCAGTACTTC; CDR3aa: CASSFTARGARDEQYF
d_gene: NA; v_gene: TRBV11-3; j_gene: TRBJ2-3; abundance: NA; CDR3nt: TGTGCCAGGAGCCTGAGGGGTTGTTGCACAGATACGCAGTATTTT; CDR3aa: CARSLRGCCTDTQYF
d_gene: NA; v_gene: TRBV28; j_gene: TRBJ1-2; abundance: NA; CDR3nt: TGTGCCAGCAGTTTATTGTCGGGACCGATATATGGCTACACCTTC; CDR3aa: CASSLLSGPIYGYTF
d_gene: NA; v_gene: TRBV10-3; j_gene: TRBJ2-3; abundance: NA; CDR3nt: TGTGCCATCACCCCGGGGGAAACAGATACGCAGTATTTT; CDR3aa: CAITPGETDTQYF
d_gene: NA; v_gene: TRBV5-1; j_gene: TRBJ2-7; abundance: NA; CDR3nt: TGCGCCAGCAGCTTGGGGTTTCAGTTAGGTCGTTTGGACGAGCAGTACTTC; CDR3aa: CASSLGFQLGRLDEQYF
d_gene: TRBD2; v_gene: TRBV5-4; j_gene: TRBJ2-3; abundance: once; CDR3nt: TGTGCCAGCAGCCCTGAGGCTAGCGGGGGTAGGACAGATACGCAGTATTTT; CDR3aa: CASSPEASGGRTDTQYF
d_gene: NA; v_gene: TRBV18; j_gene: TRBJ2-3; abundance: once; CDR3nt: TGTGCCAGCTCACCCCAGGGCGGATCGGGCACAGATACGCAGTATTTT; CDR3aa: CASSPQGGSGTDTQYF
d_gene: NA; v_gene: TRBV12-3/TRBV12-4; j_gene: TRBJ1-2; abundance: NA; CDR3nt: TGTGCCAGCAGTCCCATAGGTCCCTATGGCTACACCTTC; CDR3aa: CASSPIGPYGYTF
d_gene: TRBD1; v_gene: TRBV9; j_gene: TRBJ1-6; abundance: NA; CDR3nt: TGTGCCAGCAGCGAAAGGGGACAGGGGTTCTCACCCCTCCACTTT; CDR3aa: CASSERGQGFSPLHF
d_gene: NA; v_gene: TRBV7-3; j_gene: TRBJ2-1; abundance: NA; CDR3nt: TGTGCCAGCAGCCTACTGCCCAAGGGCGGTGAGCAGTTCTTC; CDR3aa: CASSLLPKGGEQFF
d_gene: TRBD2; v_gene: TRBV30; j_gene: TRBJ2-5; abundance: NA; CDR3nt: TGTGCCTGGACCCTGGGGGGGTTCCAAGAGACCCAGTACTTC; CDR3aa: CAWTLGGFQETQYF
d_gene: NA; v_gene: TRBV28; j_gene: TRBJ1-4; abundance: NA; CDR3nt: TGTGCCAGCAGTTTCCAGGGCGGGGGTGAAAAACTGTTTTTT; CDR3aa: CASSFQGGGEKLFF
d_gene: TRBD2; v_gene: TRBV4-1; j_gene: TRBJ2-3; abundance: NA; CDR3nt: TGCGCCAGCAGCCAAGATATCCCGACTAGCGGGGGGTTAAATACGCAGTATTTT; CDR3aa: CASSQDIPTSGGLNTQYF
d_gene: NA; v_gene: TRBV7-8; j_gene: TRBJ2-7; abundance: once; CDR3nt: TGTGCCAGCAGCTTGAGGGTCGAAGGTTCCTACGAGCAGTACTTC; CDR3aa: CASSLRVEGSYEQYF
d_gene: NA; v_gene: TRBV7-3; j_gene: TRBJ2-1; abundance: once; CDR3nt: TGTGCCAGCAGCCCCACAGTCCGGGGCGCGGGTGAGCAGTTCTTC; CDR3aa: CASSPTVRGAGEQFF
d_gene: NA; v_gene: TRBV19; j_gene: TRBJ1-6; abundance: NA; CDR3nt: TGTGCCAGTTCGGAGGCGGTGGGAACCCTCCACTTT; CDR3aa: CASSEAVGTLHF
d_gene: NA; v_gene: TRBV27; j_gene: TRBJ2-3; abundance: NA; CDR3nt: TGTGCCAGCAGTTCCTACAGGGCGCCCACAGATACGCAGTATTTT; CDR3aa: CASSSYRAPTDTQYF
d_gene: TRBD1; v_gene: TRBV10-3; j_gene: TRBJ2-7; abundance: NA; CDR3nt: TGTGCCATCAGTCGGACAGGCCCCTACGAGCAGTACTTC; CDR3aa: CAISRTGPYEQYF
d_gene: NA; v_gene: TRBV12-5; j_gene: TRBJ2-7; abundance: NA; CDR3nt: TGTGCTAGTGGTTTGGTAAGGGTAACGAGTCAGTACTTC; CDR3aa: CASGLVRVTSQYF
d_gene: TRBD1; v_gene: TRBV7-9; j_gene: TRBJ2-5; abundance: NA; CDR3nt: TGTGCCAGCAGCTTAGTGACAGGGGATCTCGGGACCCAGTACTTC; CDR3aa: CASSLVTGDLGTQYF
d_gene: NA; v_gene: TRBV4-1; j_gene: TRBJ1-5; abundance: NA; CDR3nt: TGCGCCAGCAGCCCGCAAAGCGGAGACAATCAGCCCCAGCATTTT; CDR3aa: CASSPQSGDNQPQHF
d_gene: NA; v_gene: TRBV19; j_gene: TRBJ1-6; abundance: NA; CDR3nt: TGTGCCAGTAGTATACAGGACAGATCGTATTCACCCCTCCACTTT; CDR3aa: CASSIQDRSYSPLHF
d_gene: NA; v_gene: TRBV19; j_gene: TRBJ1-6; abundance: NA; CDR3nt: TGTGCCAGTAGTGGCCAGGAAGATGGGTCACCCCTCCACTTT; CDR3aa: CASSGQEDGSPLHF
d_gene: NA; v_gene: TRBV18; j_gene: TRBJ1-1; abundance: NA; CDR3nt: TGTGCCAGCTCACCAGGGGCCACTGAAGCTTTCTTT; CDR3aa: CASSPGATEAFF
d_gene: NA; v_gene: TRBV27; j_gene: TRBJ1-2; abundance: NA; CDR3nt: TGTGCCAGCAGTCTTTCCGCCTTCAGGGGACATGGCTACACCTTC; CDR3aa: CASSLSAFRGHGYTF
d_gene: TRBD1; v_gene: TRBV7-8; j_gene: TRBJ1-1; abundance: NA; CDR3nt: TGTGCCAGCAGCTACCGGGACAGGAACACTGAAGCTTTCTTT; CDR3aa: CASSYRDRNTEAFF
d_gene: NA; v_gene: TRBV7-2; j_gene: TRBJ1-4; abundance: NA; CDR3nt: TGTGCCAGCAGCTTAACCCCACGGGGGGCGCTTCAAGAAAAACTGTTTTTT; CDR3aa: CASSLTPRGALQEKLFF
d_gene: NA; v_gene: TRBV27; j_gene: TRBJ1-3; abundance: NA; CDR3nt: TGTGCCAGCAGCCGGGAAGGGAATGGAAACACCATATATTTT; CDR3aa: CASSREGNGNTIYF
d_gene: NA; v_gene: TRBV6-5; j_gene: TRBJ2-7; abundance: NA; CDR3nt: TGTGCCAGCAGTTACGGGACGGGATCTTGGGAGCAGTACTTC; CDR3aa: CASSYGTGSWEQYF
d_gene: NA; v_gene: TRBV12-5; j_gene: TRBJ2-3; abundance: NA; CDR3nt: TGTGCTAGTGGCCGGGGAGATACGCAGTATTTT; CDR3aa: CASGRGDTQYF
d_gene: TRBD1; v_gene: TRBV10-3; j_gene: TRBJ2-6; abundance: NA; CDR3nt: TGTGCCACTGGACAGGGGACCAATTCTGGGGCCAACGTCCTGACTTTC; CDR3aa: CATGQGTNSGANVLTF
d_gene: TRBD1; v_gene: TRBV6-5; j_gene: TRBJ2-7; abundance: NA; CDR3nt: TGTGCCAGCAGCCACAGGGGACCCTCCTACGAGCAGTACTTC; CDR3aa: CASSHRGPSYEQYF
d_gene: TRBD2; v_gene: TRBV7-9; j_gene: TRBJ2-1; abundance: NA; CDR3nt: TGTGCCAGCAGCTTAGGGGCTAGCGGGGGGGCATATGAGCAGTTCTTC; CDR3aa: CASSLGASGGAYEQFF
d_gene: NA; v_gene: TRBV5-5; j_gene: TRBJ2-1; abundance: NA; CDR3nt: TGTGCCAGCATCCTATCAAGCGAATACAATGAGCAGTTCTTC; CDR3aa: CASILSSEYNEQFF
d_gene: NA; v_gene: TRBV27; j_gene: TRBJ1-2; abundance: NA; CDR3nt: TGTGCCAGCAGTTTGGCTTGGGGAAGTGGCTACACCTTC; CDR3aa: CASSLAWGSGYTF
d_gene: TRBD2; v_gene: TRBV6-2/TRBV6-3; j_gene: TRBJ2-1; abundance: NA; CDR3nt: TGTGCCAGCAGTTTCTCTCTAGCGGGAGGCCCTAGTGGAAATGAGCAGTTCTTC; CDR3aa: CASSFSLAGGPSGNEQFF
d_gene: NA; v_gene: TRBV10-2; j_gene: TRBJ1-5; abundance: NA; CDR3nt: TGCGCCAGCAGTGAGTCAGGCGGCGGCAATCAGCCCCAGCATTTT; CDR3aa: CASSESGGGNQPQHF
d_gene: NA; v_gene: TRBV30; j_gene: TRBJ2-1; abundance: NA; CDR3nt: TGTGCCAGCCGACACTTCAACTACAATGAGCAGTTCTTC; CDR3aa: CASRHFNYNEQFF
d_gene: NA; v_gene: TRBV19; j_gene: TRBJ1-1; abundance: once; CDR3nt: TGTGCCAGTAAGGGGGGAAACACTGAAGCTTTCTTT; CDR3aa: CASKGGNTEAFF
d_gene: NA; v_gene: TRBV12-3/TRBV12-4; j_gene: TRBJ2-7; abundance: NA; CDR3nt: TGTGCCAGCAGTTTCAAGTCTCGTAACGAGCAGTACTTC; CDR3aa: CASSFKSRNEQYF
d_gene: NA; v_gene: TRBV12-3/TRBV12-4; j_gene: TRBJ2-1; abundance: NA; CDR3nt: TGTGCCAGCAGTAACCGCCTAGACAATGAGCAGTTCTTC; CDR3aa: CASSNRLDNEQFF
d_gene: NA; v_gene: TRBV19; j_gene: TRBJ1-1; abundance: NA; CDR3nt: TGTGCCACCAAGGGGGGGCGTGAAGCTTTCTTT; CDR3aa: CATKGGREAFF
d_gene: NA; v_gene: TRBV29-1; j_gene: TRBJ2-7; abundance: NA; CDR3nt: TGCAGCGTCTCATACGGGGAGTTCTACGAGCAGTACTTC; CDR3aa: CSVSYGEFYEQYF
d_gene: TRBD2; v_gene: TRBV25-1; j_gene: TRBJ2-3; abundance: NA; CDR3nt: TGTGCCAGCAGTGTTCCGGGACTAGTCAATCCAGATACGCAGTATTTT; CDR3aa: CASSVPGLVNPDTQYF
d_gene: NA; v_gene: TRBV5-5; j_gene: TRBJ2-2; abundance: NA; CDR3nt: TGTGCCAGCAGCCTTCTTCTGGGTAACGGGGAGCTGTTTTTT; CDR3aa: CASSLLLGNGELFF
d_gene: TRBD2; v_gene: TRBV2; j_gene: TRBJ2-5; abundance: NA; CDR3nt: TGTGCCAGCAGTCCTTTATCGGGACTAGCGCTTCAAGAGACCCAGTACTTC; CDR3aa: CASSPLSGLALQETQYF
d_gene: NA; v_gene: TRBV19; j_gene: TRBJ2-7; abundance: NA; CDR3nt: TGTGCCAGTAGTATTAATCGGGGTTACGAGCAGTACTTC; CDR3aa: CASSINRGYEQYF